A single T cell receptor (beta chain) is shown here with its context. Antigen unknown. This CDR3 contains 14 residues. CDR1 is DFQATT, CDR2 SNEGSKA, per germline (reference sequence). V gave up 7 bases and J gave up 5 bases; unmatched junction bases: 11. This record comes from a study of response to subunit inactivated influenza vaccine. Notes on the study in general: Authors proposed each seasonal influenza vaccination draws in few new T cells.

TCRdb processed the RT-PCR reads anew with MiXCR; each CDR3 protein has one entry. The sample consists of about 830,000 distinct CDR3 sequences, around a sixth of them appearing once. The chain employs TRBV20-1 and TRBJ2-5, with 9 bases that match TRBD2. This receptor was obtained from a middle-aged man who received an inactivated influenza vaccine. The starting material was PBMCs from blood, obtained 4 to 6 days after vaccination. In DNA, the CDR3 is TGCAGTGTTCCGTCTGGCGGGGGGGCTGAGACCCAGTACTTC. Translation gives CSVPSGGGAETQYF.